These T cell receptor beta chains were read from a single sample in a study of OX40 agonist ivuxolimab in advanced cancers. TCRdb's table, derived via immunoSEQ multiplex PCR, lists solely in-frame clones and lacks some. The data contain roughly 81,000 clones, 88% of them singletons. Sequencing was performed on CD4+ or CD8+ T cells sorted from blood, taken in a trial of the OX40 agonist ivuxolimab. All receptors derive from an adult with an advanced solid tumor such as melanoma, head and neck, liver or kidney cancer. Each CDR3 is given with its conserved first and last residue. The D gene is left open where the match is weak. Expanded clones get a size class; other rows say once, few or many, or leave the size out.

j_gene	v_gene	abundance	d_gene	CDR3nt	CDR3aa
TRBJ2-7	TRBV18	once	TRBD1	TGTGCCAGCTCACGGGACAGGGACTACGAGCAGTACTTC	CASSRDRDYEQYF
TRBJ1-5	TRBV18	once	NA	TGTGCCAGCTCCCAGATGGAGAGAAGGCCCCAGCATTTT	CASSQMERRPQHF
TRBJ1-1	TRBV7-2	NA	TRBD1	TGTGCCAGCAGCACGAGACAGGGGGGGAACACTGAAGCTTTCTTT	CASSTRQGGNTEAFF
TRBJ1-2	TRBV5-4	NA	TRBD1	TGTGCCAGCAGCTTGGGGCAGGGGGATGGCTACACCTTC	CASSLGQGDGYTF
TRBJ1-4	TRBV11-3	NA	TRBD1	TGTGCCAGCAGCTTGGCAGGGGGTGTCAATGAAAAACTGTTTTTT	CASSLAGGVNEKLFF
TRBJ1-1	TRBV10-3	NA	NA	TGTGCCATCAAGGAGAACACTGAAGCTTTCTTT	CAIKENTEAFF
TRBJ2-5	TRBV5-4	NA	TRBD2	TGTGCCAGCAGCCTCGGGACTAGTGGGGGGAGATTCCAAGAGACCCAGTACTTC	CASSLGTSGGRFQETQYF
TRBJ2-7	TRBV6-6	NA	NA	TGTGCCAGCAGTGCAGGTGGGGTGGGCCACGAGCAGTACTTC	CASSAGGVGHEQYF
TRBJ2-1	TRBV7-8	NA	TRBD1	TGTGCCAGCACCGCGGACCCCCACGGGACAGCTTACAATGAGCAGTTCTTC	CASTADPHGTAYNEQFF
TRBJ2-3	TRBV5-1	NA	TRBD2	TGCGCCAGCAGCCCGGGACTAGTGGGGGGGCCCGAAGATACGCAGTATTTT	CASSPGLVGGPEDTQYF
TRBJ1-5	TRBV2	once	TRBD1	TGTGCCAGCAGTGACTCGGAGGACAGGGCGGCCCCGAATCAGCCCCAGCATTTT	CASSDSEDRAAPNQPQHF
TRBJ2-4	TRBV2	NA	NA	TGTGCCAGCAGTGAGTGGGGGGATGCCAAAAACATTCAGTACTTC	CASSEWGDAKNIQYF
TRBJ2-5	TRBV19	NA	TRBD2	TGTGCCAGTAGCTCCCCGGGGCTAGCGGGGGAGGAGACCCAGTACTTC	CASSSPGLAGEETQYF
TRBJ2-1	TRBV6-6	NA	NA	TGTGCCAGCAGCGCGCCGGGTGGGGGGGCAAGTGAGCAGTTCTTC	CASSAPGGGASEQFF
TRBJ1-1	TRBV9	NA	TRBD1	TGTGCCAGCAGCGCTACAGGGGGCAACACTGAAGCTTTCTTT	CASSATGGNTEAFF
TRBJ2-6	TRBV6-1	once	TRBD1	TGTGCCAGCAGTGAAATTGGACAGGGGACGACTGGGGCCAACGTCCTGACTTTC	CASSEIGQGTTGANVLTF
TRBJ1-4	TRBV6-6	NA	NA	TGTGCCAGCAGTATCCGGGACACCGAAAAACTGTTTTTT	CASSIRDTEKLFF
TRBJ1-1	TRBV7-3	NA	TRBD1	TGTGCCAGCAGCTTTGCGGGACAGGGGAACACTGAAGCTTTCTTT	CASSFAGQGNTEAFF
TRBJ1-5	TRBV6-1	few	NA	TGTGCCAGCGACACAGGCCGCAATCAGCCCCAGCATTTT	CASDTGRNQPQHF
TRBJ1-1	TRBV5-4	NA	NA	TGTGCCAGCAGCCCCCCCCCAGGGCAAACTAACACTGAAGCTTTCTTT	CASSPPPGQTNTEAFF
TRBJ1-5	TRBV28	NA	NA	TGTGCCAGCAGCCCCCTATATCAGCCCCAGCATTTT	CASSPLYQPQHF
TRBJ1-1	TRBV28	NA	NA	TGTGCCAGCAGTCCGTCGACGGGAGGCGAAGCTTTCTTT	CASSPSTGGEAFF
TRBJ2-1	TRBV4-2	once	NA	TGTGCCAGCAGCCTGACAGTACTCTCCTACAATGAGCAGTTCTTC	CASSLTVLSYNEQFF
TRBJ2-5	TRBV14	NA	NA	TGTGCCAGCAGCCAAAATCAGGGGAGTAGGGAGACCCAGTACTTC	CASSQNQGSRETQYF
TRBJ1-4	TRBV29-1	NA	NA	TGCAGCGTGACCGGGGGGGATGAAAAACTGTTTTTT	CSVTGGDEKLFF
TRBJ2-7	TRBV7-8	once	NA	TGTGCCAGCAGCTTAGAGGCAGAAGCCTACGAGCAGTACTTC	CASSLEAEAYEQYF
TRBJ1-2	TRBV18	NA	NA	TGTGCCAGCTCACCACGGTTCGGACTGGAGGGCTACACCTTC	CASSPRFGLEGYTF
TRBJ1-6	TRBV29-1	NA	NA	TGCAGCGCCCAAGGGGACGGGAATTCACCCCTCCACTTT	CSAQGDGNSPLHF
TRBJ2-1	TRBV5-4	NA	NA	TGTGCCAGCAGCTTGCGTTTGAGCGGGGGACAGAATGAGCAGTTCTTC	CASSLRLSGGQNEQFF